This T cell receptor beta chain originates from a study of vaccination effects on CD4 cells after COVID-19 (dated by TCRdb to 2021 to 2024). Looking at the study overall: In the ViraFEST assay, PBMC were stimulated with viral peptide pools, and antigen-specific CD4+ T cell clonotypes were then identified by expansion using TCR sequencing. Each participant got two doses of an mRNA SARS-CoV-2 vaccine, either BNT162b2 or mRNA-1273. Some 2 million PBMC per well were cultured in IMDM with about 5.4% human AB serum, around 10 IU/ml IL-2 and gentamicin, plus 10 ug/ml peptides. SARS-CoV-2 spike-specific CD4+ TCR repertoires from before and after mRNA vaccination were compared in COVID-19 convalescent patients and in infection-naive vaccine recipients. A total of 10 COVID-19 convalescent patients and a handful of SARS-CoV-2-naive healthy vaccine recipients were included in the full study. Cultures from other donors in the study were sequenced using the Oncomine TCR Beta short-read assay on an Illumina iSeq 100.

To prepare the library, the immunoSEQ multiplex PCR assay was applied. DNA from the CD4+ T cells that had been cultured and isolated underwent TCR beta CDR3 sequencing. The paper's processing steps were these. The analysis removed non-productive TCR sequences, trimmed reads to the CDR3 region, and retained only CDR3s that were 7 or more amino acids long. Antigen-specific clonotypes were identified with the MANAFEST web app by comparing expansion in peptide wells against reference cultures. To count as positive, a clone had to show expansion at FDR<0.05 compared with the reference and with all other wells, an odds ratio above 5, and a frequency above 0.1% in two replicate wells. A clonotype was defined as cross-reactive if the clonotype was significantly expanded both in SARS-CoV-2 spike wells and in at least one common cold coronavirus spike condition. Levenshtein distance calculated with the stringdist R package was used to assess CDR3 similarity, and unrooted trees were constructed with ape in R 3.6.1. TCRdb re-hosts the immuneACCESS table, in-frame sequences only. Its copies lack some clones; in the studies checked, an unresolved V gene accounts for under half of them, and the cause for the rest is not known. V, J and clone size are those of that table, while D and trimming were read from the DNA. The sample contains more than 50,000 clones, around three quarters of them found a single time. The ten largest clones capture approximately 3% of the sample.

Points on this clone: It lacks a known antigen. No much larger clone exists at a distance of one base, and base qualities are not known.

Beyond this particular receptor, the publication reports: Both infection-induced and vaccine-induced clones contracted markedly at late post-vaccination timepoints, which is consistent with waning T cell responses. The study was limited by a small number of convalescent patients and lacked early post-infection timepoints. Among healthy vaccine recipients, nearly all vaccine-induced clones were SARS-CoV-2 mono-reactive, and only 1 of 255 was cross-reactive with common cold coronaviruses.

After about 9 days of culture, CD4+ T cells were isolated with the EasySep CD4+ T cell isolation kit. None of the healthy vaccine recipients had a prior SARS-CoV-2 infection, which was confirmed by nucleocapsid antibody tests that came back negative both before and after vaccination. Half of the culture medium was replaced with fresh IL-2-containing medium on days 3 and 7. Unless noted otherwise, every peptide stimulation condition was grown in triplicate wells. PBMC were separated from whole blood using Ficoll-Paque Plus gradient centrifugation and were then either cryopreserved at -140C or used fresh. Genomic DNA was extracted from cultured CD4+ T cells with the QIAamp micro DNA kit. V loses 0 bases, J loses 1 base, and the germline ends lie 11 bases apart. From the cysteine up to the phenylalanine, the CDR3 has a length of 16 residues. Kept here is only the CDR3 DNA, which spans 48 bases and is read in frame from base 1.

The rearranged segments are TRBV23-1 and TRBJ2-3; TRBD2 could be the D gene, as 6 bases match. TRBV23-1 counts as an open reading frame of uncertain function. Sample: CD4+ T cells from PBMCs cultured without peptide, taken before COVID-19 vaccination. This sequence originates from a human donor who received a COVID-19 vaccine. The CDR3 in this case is CASSQSGGKGTDTQYF. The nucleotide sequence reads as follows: TGCGCCAGCAGTCAATCCGGGGGAAAAGGCACAGATACGCAGTATTTT.